The present TCR beta chain was sequenced within a study of T cell responses to AZD1222 COVID-19 vaccine. Investigators merged groups given second doses at roughly 4 or roughly 12 weeks. On this clone itself: Its antigen is not identified.

Assay used: immunoSEQ multiplex PCR; TCRdb lists only in-frame clones, some missing. The table lists about 88,000 clones, 75% to 95% of them singletons, with 5.4% in the top ten. Study-level results: The donor cohort was predominantly white British with a female majority, and clonal diversity may have been underestimated. Repertoire sampling occurred only after the peak T cell response.

The sequence derives from an adult who received the AZD1222 COVID-19 vaccine. The input for sequencing was peripheral blood, taken 28 days after the second AZD1222 dose.

DNA of the CDR3: TGCGCCAGCAGCCCCTCACAGGGGAATGGCTACACCTTC. Translated: CASSPSQGNGYTF. This chain links TRBV4-1 with TRBJ1-2, with TRBD1 matching over 7 bases. Germline V gene data show CDR1 as MGHRA and CDR2 as YSYEKL. The CDR3 covers 13 residues. The V segment lost 4 bases and the J segment 6 bases; nucleotides outside the gene matches: 5.